The 12 T cell receptor beta chains in this list originate from one sample, sequenced in a study of shared clonotypes between healthy human individuals. The assay was immunoSEQ multiplex PCR, and TCRdb's table has in-frame clones only and misses some. This repertoire shows some 2,000,000 clones, almost 96% found once; its top ten account for around 0.13%. Specimen: naive CD4+ T cells sorted from blood. Subset described: CD45RA+ positively selected. The receptors originated from a man younger than 35 in good health.

V gene TRBV20-1 combines with J gene TRBJ2-1; D is undetermined. This CDR3 spans 11 amino acids. V lost 4 bases to trimming and J lost 2 bases, with 3 bases between them. Per germline, CDR1 DFQATT and CDR2 SNEGSKA (reference sequence). The CDR3 loop reads CSATTYNEQFF. CDR3 bases: TGCAGTGCTACTACCTACAATGAGCAGTTCTTC.

V is TRBV28 and J is TRBJ2-7; TRBD1 agrees at 8 bases. Germline assignment: CDR1 MDHEN and CDR2 SYDVKM. Trimming at V came to 6 bases and at J to 0 bases, leaving 7 bases not matched to a gene. The CDR3 is 15 amino acids. The CDR3 protein is CASRATGAFSYEQYF. The CDR3 bases are TGTGCCAGCAGGGCGACAGGGGCCTTCTCCTACGAGCAGTACTTC.

The V and J genes are TRBV6-5 and TRBJ1-3; a possible D gene is TRBD1 (6 bases). Germline CDR1 MNHEY, CDR2 SVGAGI. The CDR3 has 15 residues. V lost 6 bases, J lost 4 bases, and 16 bases lay in between. The CDR3 bases are TGTGCCAGCAGACCAGGACCAGGGGCAGGAAACACCATATATTTT. Residues: CASRPGPGAGNTIYF.

The chain carries TRBV5-1 and TRBJ2-1; D possibly uses TRBD1 or TRBD2 (6 bases each). This CDR3 spans 20 amino acids. V was trimmed by 3 bases and J by 3 bases, leaving 28 bases between them. Per the germline V gene, CDR1 is SGHRS and CDR2 is YFSETQ. The chain's CDR3 is CASSSVGGQTAKGHYNEQFF. CDR3 bases: TGCGCCAGCAGCTCGGTAGGGGGGCAGACAGCTAAAGGGCACTACAATGAGCAGTTCTTC.

This clone was seen once. This chain links TRBV11-2 with TRBJ2-5; 15 positions match TRBD2. CDR1 SGHAT and CDR2 FQNNGV come from the germline V gene. The CDR3 runs 17 residues. V trimming: 4 bases; J trimming: 2 bases; junction bases outside the gene matches: 5. The CDR3 nucleotides are TGTGCCAGCAGCTCGGGACTAGCGGGGGGTGGGCAAGAGACCCAGTACTTC. It translates to CASSSGLAGGGQETQYF. Drawing the rest from reference TRBV11-2 and TRBJ2-5, the complete variable domain is EAGVAQSPRYKIIEKRQSVAFWCNPISGHATLYWYQQILGQGPKLLIQFQNNGVVDDSQLPKDRFSAERLKGVDSTLKIQPAKLEDSAVYLCASSSGLAGGGQETQYFGPGTRLLVL.

Concerning this clone: Within the sample, other DNA sequences also encode this same CDR3. The chain is built from TRBV4-3 and TRBJ2-1; D possibly corresponds to TRBD2 (6 bases). The CDR3 has 13 amino acids. The V end was cut by 2 bases, the J end by 8 bases, with 10 bases between. Germline lookup yields CDR1 LGHNA and CDR2 YSLEER. The CDR3 protein is CASSQLSGDEQFF. In DNA form, the CDR3 reads TGCGCCAGCAGCCAACTGTCGGGGGATGAGCAGTTCTTC.

This chain joins TRBV5-7 and TRBJ2-7, with TRBD1 matching over 8 bases. TRBV5-7 is flagged as an ORF with uncertain function. V shed 3 bases, J shed 4 bases, and the junction held 9 bases outside the gene matches. CDR3 length: 15 amino acids. CDR3 in amino acids: CASSSAGTGAYEQYF. The CDR3, as DNA: TGTGCCAGCAGCTCAGCCGGGACAGGCGCATACGAGCAGTACTTC.

The V call is TRBV2, the J call TRBJ1-1; D call uncertain. The CDR3 length is 14 residues. Trimming removed 2 bases at V and 1 base at J, with 8 bases between. The germline gives CDR1 SNHLY, CDR2 FYNNEI. The CDR3 bases are TGTGCCAGCAGTGAACGGGTCAAGAACACTGAAGCTTTCTTT. Residues: CASSERVKNTEAFF. Based on the CDR3 plus reference TRBV2 and TRBJ1-1, the full variable domain is EPEVTQTPSHQVTQMGQEVILRCVPISNHLYFYWYRQILGQKVEFLVSFYNNEISEKSEIFDDQFSVERPDGSNFTLKIRSTKLEDSAMYFCASSERVKNTEAFFGQGTRLTVV.

The rearrangement links TRBV18 to TRBJ2-5; 12 nucleotides agree with TRBD2. Germline CDR1 reads KGHSH; CDR2 reads LQKENI. Germline trimming cut 3 bases from V and 5 bases from J; bases unmatched to any gene: 1. The CDR3 runs 14 residues. The CDR3 nucleotides are TGTGCCAGCTCACCGACTAGCGGGAGTGAGACCCAGTACTTC. Protein product: CASSPTSGSETQYF.

The V and J genes are TRBV6-1 and TRBJ1-2; 9 bases fit TRBD1. The V and J ends lost 5 bases and 4 bases, in that order; junction bases with no gene match: 8. The CDR3 has 15 residues. Germline CDR1 MNHNS, CDR2 SASEGT. The CDR3 protein is CASSSRDRVLYGYTF. The CDR3 DNA reads as TGTGCCAGCAGTTCCCGGGACAGGGTCCTCTATGGCTACACCTTC.

The rearrangement joins TRBV10-3 to TRBJ1-6; D may be TRBD1 (5 bases). The CDR3 is made up of 14 amino acids. V lost 5 bases to trimming and J lost 5 bases, with 10 bases between them. Germline-derived CDR1 and CDR2 are ENHRY and SYGVKD. The CDR3 reads CAISWGPDNSPLHF. The CDR3, as DNA: TGTGCCATCAGTTGGGGACCGGATAATTCACCCCTCCACTTT.

The chain joins TRBV9 to TRBJ1-2; 8 nucleotides match TRBD1. After removal of 4 bases from V and 1 base from J, the junction contained 9 bases not matched to a gene. This CDR3 has 16 residues. Germline V gene lookup returns CDR1 SGDLS and CDR2 YYNGEE. The DNA of the CDR3 is TGTGCCAGCAGCCCCCGGGACAGGACTTATAACTATGGCTACACCTTC. Amino acid sequence: CASSPRDRTYNYGYTF. Complete variable domain (other parts from reference TRBV9 and TRBJ1-2): DSGVTQTPKHLITATGQRVTLRCSPRSGDLSVYWYQQSLDQGLQFLIQYYNGEERAKGNILERFSAQQFPDLHSELNLSSLELGDSALYFCASSPRDRTYNYGYTFGSGTRLTVV.